The sequence of this TCR beta chain was determined in a study of T cell responses to AZD1222 COVID-19 vaccine. Study-level findings and limits: Baseline testing showed seropositivity in only six AZD1222 recipients. Most donors were white British, females outnumbered males, and clonal diversity was possibly underestimated.

CDR3 length: 13 amino acids. Trimming took 7 bases from V and 2 from J, leaving 10 bases between them. Germline V gene lookup returns CDR1 MNHEY and CDR2 SMNVEV (reference sequence). On this clone: The antigen is undetermined.

TCRdb's copy holds only in-frame clones and misses some; the assay was immunoSEQ multiplex PCR. The table shows some 150,000 clones, with 92% occurring only once. The sequence derives from an adult who received the AZD1222 COVID-19 vaccine. The chain recombines TRBV27 with TRBJ2-3; D unclear. The input for sequencing was peripheral blood, taken 28 days after the second AZD1222 dose. The CDR3 DNA is TGTGCCAGCAAACGCGGATTCACAGATACGCAGTATTTT. This translates into CASKRGFTDTQYF.